This T cell receptor beta chain was retrieved from a study of blood T cell repertoires in COVID-19 (dated by TCRdb to about 2020). About the full investigation: Samples from collaborators originated in the United States, Italy and Spain and spanned both the acute and convalescent phases of COVID-19. The prospective study material was composed of cDNA or gDNA derived from T cells, B-cell-depleted T cells, or PBMCs. Subjects who had been exposed to COVID-19, were actively infected with it, or had recovered from it provided the deeply sampled blood TCRbeta repertoires that made up the dataset. The repertoires were made available in a free public database intended to serve as a resource for research on the immune response to SARS-CoV-2. Samples came from the ongoing ImmuneRACE study (first 160 participants) plus 1,254 subjects from 6 global collaborators. The sample metadata nearly always contained a de-identified subject ID, COVID-19 status, age in years and sex. Where available, HLA class I and class II types were obtained from metadata supplied by the sample provider rather than from assay-based typing. What the work shows at the level of the full study, not this receptor alone: The quantity of clinical and demographic metadata differed by source and by participant and was supplied without curation.

The collaborating institutions used their own protocols to collect whole blood in K2EDTA tubes. For TCRbeta analysis, collaborators shipped samples in one of three forms: frozen whole blood, isolated PBMCs, or DNA extracted from either of those sample types. Note on this clone: No antigen is known for it. Base qualities are not provided; no much larger clone lies one nucleotide away.

TCRbeta CDR3 regions were amplified from genomic DNA by means of the immunoSEQ Assay, a bias-controlled multiplex PCR. The paper's data handling went like this. The number of nucleated cells in each sample was estimated by amplification of reference gene primers within the assay. Sequence reads were collapsed and filtered to measure the absolute abundance of every unique TCRbeta CDR3 rearrangement. For each sample, productive Simpson clonality was calculated by taking the square root of Simpson's diversity index across productive rearrangements. TCRdb limited this immuneACCESS table to in-frame rearrangements with V and J called. A share of clones is missing; checked studies link under half to unresolved V genes, and the rest is unexplained. D and trimming were read from the DNA, whereas the V and J calls and clone size are those reported in that table. In this sample the table shows just over 95,000 clones, 90% of which occur a single time. The ten most abundant clones make up approximately 5.1% of the sample.

The clonotype originates from a man aged 50-59 years with acute or convalescent COVID-19. The sequencing sample was made of peripheral blood.

Here is the DNA: TGCGCCAGCAGGGCCGTTATGGACACCATTAATTCACCCCTCCACTTT. This encodes CASRAVMDTINSPLHF. The V and J genes are TRBV10-2 and TRBJ1-6; a weak D assignment points to TRBD1 (5 bases agree). A distance of 18 bases separates the germline ends of V and J, which lose 6 bases and 6 bases respectively. The germline V gene encodes CDR1 WSHSY and CDR2 SAAADI. The CDR3 covers 16 residues, taking in both the cysteine and the phenylalanine. Just CDR3 DNA is preserved here, 48 bases in frame from base 1.